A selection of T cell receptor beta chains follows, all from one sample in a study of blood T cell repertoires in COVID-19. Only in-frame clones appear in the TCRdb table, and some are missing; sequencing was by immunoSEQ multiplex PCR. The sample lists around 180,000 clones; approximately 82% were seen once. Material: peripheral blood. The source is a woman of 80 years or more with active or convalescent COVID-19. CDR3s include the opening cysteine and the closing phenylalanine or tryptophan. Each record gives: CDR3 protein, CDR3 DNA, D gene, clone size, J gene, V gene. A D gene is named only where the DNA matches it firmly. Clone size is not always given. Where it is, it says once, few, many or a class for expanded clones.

CDR3: CASSGGTGLNYGYTF; DNA: TGTGCCAGCAGCGGTGGGACAGGCCTTAACTATGGCTACACCTTC; D: TRBD1; size: NA; J: TRBJ1-2; V: TRBV7-9
CDR3: CASSPRQMFYNEQFF; DNA: TGTGCCAGCAGCCCCCGTCAGATGTTCTACAATGAGCAGTTCTTC; D: NA; size: NA; J: TRBJ2-1; V: TRBV6-5
CDR3: CASSIRGTGNTIYF; DNA: TGTGCCAGTAGTATCCGGGGAACGGGAAACACCATATATTTT; D: NA; size: once; J: TRBJ1-3; V: TRBV19
CDR3: CASSPSLRGTGELFF; DNA: TGTGCCAGCAGCCCGAGCCTTAGGGGCACCGGGGAGCTGTTTTTT; D: NA; size: once; J: TRBJ2-2; V: TRBV11-2
CDR3: CASSYGRNQPQHF; DNA: TGTGCCAGCAGTTACGGGAGAAATCAGCCCCAGCATTTT; D: NA; size: NA; J: TRBJ1-5; V: TRBV6-5
CDR3: CASSLDGTSGYTF; DNA: TGTGCCAGCAGCTTAGACGGGACAAGCGGCTACACCTTC; D: NA; size: once; J: TRBJ1-2; V: TRBV11-2
CDR3: CASSEGTANQPQHF; DNA: TGCGCCAGCAGCGAAGGGACAGCAAATCAGCCCCAGCATTTT; D: TRBD1; size: once; J: TRBJ1-5; V: TRBV10-1
CDR3: CASSATGDYSPLHF; DNA: TGCGCCAGCAGCGCGACAGGGGATTATTCACCCCTCCACTTT; D: TRBD1; size: NA; J: TRBJ1-6; V: TRBV5-1
CDR3: CASSDTVLAGGANEQFF; DNA: TGTGCCAGCAGTGACACCGTGCTAGCGGGAGGCGCGAATGAGCAGTTCTTC; D: TRBD2; size: NA; J: TRBJ2-1; V: TRBV6-4
CDR3: CASSIGDRHSYEQYF; DNA: TGTGCCAGTAGTATAGGGGACAGGCACTCCTACGAGCAGTACTTC; D: TRBD1; size: NA; J: TRBJ2-7; V: TRBV19
CDR3: CASSEGRGSSTDTQYF; DNA: TGTGCCAGCAGTGAAGGGCGGGGGTCTAGCACAGATACGCAGTATTTT; D: TRBD2; size: NA; J: TRBJ2-3; V: TRBV2
CDR3: CSGLVLAGGLISGNTIYF; DNA: TGCAGTGGGTTAGTCTTGGCAGGGGGCCTTATCTCTGGAAACACCATATATTTT; D: TRBD1; size: NA; J: TRBJ1-3; V: TRBV29-1
CDR3: CASSPETLPGELFF; DNA: TGTGCCAGTAGTCCCGAGACTCTCCCCGGGGAGCTGTTTTTT; D: NA; size: NA; J: TRBJ2-2; V: TRBV19
CDR3: CASSDGLAEETQYF; DNA: TGCGCCAGCAGCGACGGACTAGCGGAAGAGACCCAGTACTTC; D: TRBD2; size: few; J: TRBJ2-5; V: TRBV5-1
CDR3: CASSVLRGANTEAFF; DNA: TGTGCCAGCAGTGTCCTCCGGGGGGCAAACACTGAAGCTTTCTTT; D: NA; size: NA; J: TRBJ1-1; V: TRBV2
CDR3: CASSPPRSGVYNEQFF; DNA: TGTGCCAGCTCACCACCGCGTAGCGGGGTTTACAATGAGCAGTTCTTC; D: TRBD2; size: NA; J: TRBJ2-1; V: TRBV18
CDR3: CASSPGLAGGTGELFF; DNA: TGTGCCAGCAGTCCGGGACTAGCGGGAGGCACCGGGGAGCTGTTTTTT; D: TRBD2; size: NA; J: TRBJ2-2; V: TRBV7-8
CDR3: CASSGNGGSGNTIYF; DNA: TGTGCCAGCAGCGGAAACGGGGGCTCTGGAAACACCATATATTTT; D: NA; size: NA; J: TRBJ1-3; V: TRBV3-1/TRBV3-2
CDR3: CASSPFDRGNGYTF; DNA: TGTGCCAGCAGCCCCTTCGACAGGGGAAACGGCTACACCTTC; D: TRBD1; size: once; J: TRBJ1-2; V: TRBV2